The clone carrying this TCR beta chain has a single count. The sample is drawn from a study of blood T cell repertoires in COVID-19. V was cut by 7 bases and J by 3 bases, with 10 bases left in between. Germline-derived CDR1 and CDR2 are SNHLY and FYNNEI. CDR3 length equals 13 residues. Assay used: immunoSEQ multiplex PCR; TCRdb lists only in-frame clones, some missing. This table has a few hundred thousand clones, roughly 80% appearing once. The rearrangement links TRBV2 to TRBJ1-5; no definite D call. Sequenced input: PBMCs or T cells enriched from blood (not recorded which). The receptor comes from a woman aged 45-60 years who had recovered from COVID-19. The CDR3 region is CASKEQYNQPQHF. CDR3 coding DNA: TGTGCCAGCAAGGAGCAATACAATCAGCCCCAGCATTTT.